Here is one T cell receptor beta chain with its context. Its antigen target is currently unknown. Base qualities were left out, and no much larger clone turns up one base away. The record originates from a study of graft-versus-host responses after intestinal transplantation (dated by TCRdb to the early 2020s). Broadly, across the study: The transplants that recipients got were multivisceral, liver-intestinal, or isolated intestinal. All recipients received anti-thymocyte globulin induction followed by maintenance tacrolimus and steroids for around three years. After intestinal transplantation, graft-versus-host and host-versus-graft alloreactive T cell clones in the graft, circulation and bone marrow were tracked using bulk TCR-beta CDR3 sequencing. Alloreactive clones were identified by sequencing pre-transplant mixed lymphocyte reaction products and comparing these products with unstimulated pre-transplant donor and recipient T cells. A cohort of fewer than 25 intestinal transplant recipients, including one retransplant, was enrolled, and 3 patients lacking pretransplant specimens were excluded. A peak of at least 4% donor T cells among recipient peripheral blood mononuclear cells was the definition used for donor T cell macrochimerism. Rather than going through the commercial service, samples from three later patients were sequenced in-house on an Illumina MiSeq and processed with MiXCR. Paper-wide results and their limitations: High GvH to HvG T cell clonal ratios were observed in the allografts of patients with donor T cell macrochimerism. Early after transplant, declines in HvG clones were associated with peak levels of circulating GvH clones. GvH clones were detected in recipient bone marrow, and some appeared earlier in ileal mucosa or blood, consistent with an intestinal mucosal origin. The conclusions were limited by the relatively low number and heterogeneity of the intestinal transplant patients.

The CDR3 spans 15 residues, from the cysteine through the phenylalanine. Only the CDR3 DNA is retained, 45 bases long and in frame from the first base. V gives up 4 bases and J gives up 2 bases, and the segment between their germline ends measures 14 bases. Based on the germline V gene (reference sequence), the CDR1 and CDR2 sequences are SEHNR and FQNEAQ. The sample's time point, from its label and the paper: cells obtained before transplantation from donor or recipient. CD3+CD4+ and CD3+CD8+ populations were FACS-sorted from unstimulated pre-transplant donor and recipient cells taken from spleen or lymph nodes. Library preparation used the immunoSEQ multiplex PCR assay. For most patients, genomic DNA was isolated with the Qiagen DNeasy Blood and Tissue Kit and shipped frozen to Adaptive Biotechnologies for TCR sequencing. Adaptive Biotechnologies carried out high-throughput TCR-beta CDR3 sequencing of genomic DNA for most patients. The original methods were these. Adaptive's ImmunoSEQ software supplied the TCR sequencing data for 15 to 20 patients, while MiXCR and VDJtools were used to process three other patients. To correct CD4 versus CD8 sorting errors, sequences present in both subsets at a frequency ratio below 5:1 were removed. CDR3 nucleotide sequences shared between donor and recipient were removed because their origin could not be assigned. To be classed as alloreactive, a clone needed at least 2-fold expansion over unstimulated cells and a minimum CFSE-low frequency of 0.002% (template counts) or 0.001% (read counts). A clone was considered mappable if detected in the sequenced pre-transplant spleen, lymph node, or MLR CFSE-low populations of the donor or recipient. Cumulative frequency of alloreactive clones was calculated as a percentage of all sequences weighted by copy number. TCRdb provides this immuneACCESS table in a form limited to in-frame rearrangements. Some clones are lacking; in checked studies, under half of them reflect an unresolved V gene, and why the rest are absent is not known. That table is the source of V, J and clone size, and D and trimming were worked out from the DNA. The sample table contains fewer than 85,000 clones; only one count was recorded for around 95% of them. 0.53% of the sample comes from the top ten.

Here the chain combines TRBV7-9 and TRBJ2-5, with no D gene named confidently. The clonotype comes from a human donor who received an intestinal transplant. Sequenced material: unstimulated CD8+ T cells sorted from spleen or lymph node cells, taken before intestinal transplant. This receptor carries the CDR3 CASSSPRGVQETQYF. The nucleotides read TGTGCCAGCAGCTCCCCCCGTGGGGTACAAGAGACCCAGTACTTC. Full variable domain (CDR3 extended with the reference TRBV7-9 and TRBJ2-5 proteins): DTGVSQNPRHKITKRGQNVTFRCDPISEHNRLYWYRQTLGQGPEFLTYFQNEAQLEKSRLLSDRFSAERPKGSFSTLEIQRTEQGDSAMYLCASSSPRGVQETQYFGPGTRLLVL.